The 15 T cell receptor beta chains below all came from one sample that was sequenced in a study of T cells in Graves' hyperthyroidism and ophthalmopathy. Authors of the study amplified TCR beta CDR3 regions from RNA transcripts. Carried out on the TCR CDR3, a first-round RT-PCR used the HTBI primer set. Using its own MiXCR run on the multiplex PCR reads, TCRdb lists one record per CDR3 protein. The data show about 580,000 distinct CDR3 sequences, with over 11% seen just once and less than 6% held by the top ten. Sequenced input: blood. The source of these receptors is a woman in her twenties or thirties with Graves' hyperthyroidism that later progressed to Graves' ophthalmopathy.

As concerns this clonotype: A read error is possible here, since a much larger clone lies one base away. The chain uses TRBV2 and TRBJ2-7; no reliable D call. This CDR3 comprises 15 residues. The germline V and J ends were trimmed by 0 bases and 2 bases, with 11 bases remaining between them. Germline V CDR1 and CDR2: SNHLY, FYNNEI. As DNA, the CDR3 is TGTGCCAGCAGTGAAGCGGTAGGGCCTGCCTACGAGCAGTACTTC. Residues: CASSEAVGPAYEQYF.

This clonotype was picked up many times. Here the CDR3 reads CASSLAGTGAYEQYF. The CDR3 DNA sequence: TGTGCCAGCAGCTTAGCCGGGACAGGGGCCTACGAGCAGTACTTC. The V gene is TRBV11-2, the J gene TRBJ2-7; TRBD1 matches 10 bases. Per the germline V gene, CDR1 is SGHAT and CDR2 is FQNNGV. The V and J ends lost 1 base and 2 bases, in that order; junction bases with no gene match: 2. The CDR3 totals 15 residues.

This clonotype was detected many times. The chain has TRBV20-1 and TRBJ1-6, with D possibly TRBD1 on 5 matching bases. Germline V lookup: CDR1 DFQATT, CDR2 SNEGSKA (reference sequence). Trimming left V 4 bases short and J 10 bases short, with 20 bases between. CDR3 size: 15 residues. The CDR3 DNA reads TGCAGTGCTATGGGGGGTACAACCCGTGGGTCACCCCTCCACTTT. It codes for CSAMGGTTRGSPLHF.

This clonotype was seen many times. The V gene is TRBV2, the J gene TRBJ1-2, with 9 bases aligning to TRBD1. Germline loops: CDR1 SNHLY, CDR2 FYNNEI. Unmatched junction bases numbered 6, after V lost 5 bases and J lost 8 bases. This CDR3 has 13 residues. The CDR3 protein is CASSRDRVSGYTF. The CDR3 DNA follows: TGTGCCAGCAGTCGGGACAGGGTAAGCGGCTACACCTTC.

This clonotype has more than one count but fewer than ten. The chain has TRBV6-4 and TRBJ2-2, with D possibly called TRBD1 or TRBD2 (5 bases each). CDR3 size: 15 residues. The germline V and J ends were trimmed by 0 bases and 9 bases, with 14 bases remaining between them. CDR1 is MRHNA, CDR2 SNTAGT, per germline. In DNA, the CDR3 is TGTGCCAGCAGTGACTCGACCGGGACCCCTCGGGAGCTGTTTTTT. Amino acids: CASSDSTGTPRELFF.

This clonotype came up a few times. The conserved phenylalanine or tryptophan is not found at the CDR3 terminus, so this likely reflects a read error. J is TRBJ2-1 and V is TRBV12-3 or TRBV12-4; D may be TRBD2 (6 bases). The CDR3 contains 15 residues. Trimming took 3 bases from V and 3 from J, leaving 12 bases between them. The CDR3 DNA reads as TGTGCCAGCAGTTTGGGAGCGGGCCACTACAATGAGCAGTTCTCC. Translating it yields CASSLGAGHYNEQFS.

This clonotype was counted ten times or more. The J gene is TRBJ1-2, the V gene TRBV7-9; 8 bases line up with TRBD1. This CDR3 spans 12 amino acids. J gave up 9 bases and V 5 bases, and 5 bases lay outside the gene matches. The germline gives CDR1 SEHNR, CDR2 FQNEAQ (reference sequence). Here the CDR3 DNA reads TGTGCCAGCAGCGCAGACAGGGGCAGCTACACCTTC. This gives the protein CASSADRGSYTF.

This chain links TRBV25-1 with TRBJ2-7; 8 bases fit TRBD2. The CDR3 is 14 residues long. Germline V gene sequence: CDR1 MGHDK, CDR2 SYGVNS. The V segment lost 9 bases and the J segment 4 bases; nucleotides outside the gene matches: 11. The CDR3 loop reads CASMRGGGIYEQYF. CDR3 DNA: TGTGCCAGTATGAGGGGCGGGGGGATTTACGAGCAGTACTTC.

Note on this clonotype: Sequence at one end of the junction differs from germline and may be a read error. The chain carries TRBV14 and TRBJ2-7, with D uncertain. The CDR3 has 15 residues. Germline lookup yields CDR1 SGHDN and CDR2 FVKESK. Written as DNA, the CDR3 is TGTGCCAGCAGCCAAGAGGTCGGCTGGTCCTACGAGCAGTATTTC. It encodes CASSQEVGWSYEQYF.

This clonotype has at least ten counts. The rearrangement joins TRBV12-3 or TRBV12-4 to TRBJ2-2; 7 nucleotides agree with TRBD2. V was pared by 1 base and J by 5 bases, with 4 bases of the junction left unmatched. The CDR3 runs to 15 residues. CDR3: CASSLEVSGTGELFF. The CDR3 DNA reads as TGTGCCAGCAGTTTAGAGGTTAGCGGGACCGGGGAGCTGTTTTTT.

This clonotype was seen repeatedly, ten times or more. The chain is built from TRBV18 and TRBJ1-1; D unclear. Germline CDR1 reads KGHSH; CDR2 reads LQKENI. The CDR3 covers 13 residues. V gave up 2 bases and J gave up 1 base, with 5 bases separating them. This CDR3 is CASSPNPNTEAFF. The CDR3 bases are TGTGCCAGCTCACCAAACCCGAACACTGAAGCTTTCTTT.

In this sample, this clonotype turned up many times. The chain combines TRBV3-1 with TRBJ2-7; TRBD1 is a possible D gene (6 bases). Trimming left V 6 bases short and J 5 bases short, with 14 bases between. Looked up from germline, CDR1 is LGHDT and CDR2 is YNNKEL (reference sequence). CDR3 length equals 13 residues. CDR3 coding DNA: TGTGCCAGCAGTACAGGGTTCGGTAACGAGCAGTACTTC. As protein: CASSTGFGNEQYF.

This clonotype was detected ten times or more. This chain uses TRBV7-9 with TRBJ1-4; D is unclear. The germline V and J ends were trimmed by 11 bases and 6 bases, with 13 bases remaining between them. The CDR3 is made up of 12 amino acids. Germline V CDR1 and CDR2: SEHNR, FQNEAQ (reference sequence). CDR3: CAGEDGHEKLFF. The DNA for the CDR3 is TGTGCCGGAGAGGACGGTCATGAAAAACTGTTTTTT.

This clonotype has ten or more counts. The V call is TRBV27, the J call TRBJ1-3; D is unclear. The CDR3 sequence is 14 residues long. Germline V gene sequence: CDR1 MNHEY, CDR2 SMNVEV (reference sequence). V lost 2 bases and J 0 bases, leaving 5 bases between the germline ends. The CDR3 is CASSLTRSGNTIYF. The CDR3 coding sequence is TGTGCCAGCAGTTTAACGCGCTCTGGAAACACCATATATTTT.

This clonotype was observed a handful of times. The chain has TRBV20-1 and TRBJ2-1; TRBD2 aligns across 10 bases. Trimming took 3 bases from V and 5 from J; bases not matched to a gene: 7. In germline, CDR1 is DFQATT, CDR2 SNEGSKA (reference sequence). This CDR3 contains 15 residues. The CDR3 spells CSASPLAGDNNEQFF. CDR3 bases: TGCAGTGCTAGCCCCCTAGCGGGAGATAACAATGAGCAGTTCTTC.